This TCR beta chain originates from a study of OX40 agonist ivuxolimab in advanced cancers. Overall study: Ivuxolimab is an agonistic anti-OX40 (CD134) antibody, and patients were treated with it. While on treatment, patients had intravenous ivuxolimab at 0.01 to 10 mg/kg every 2 weeks. The dose-escalation cohort was approximately 85% male, with a mean age of around 60 years, ranging about 23 to 79. Partial response was recorded in three patients: one hepatocellular carcinoma and two cutaneous melanoma cases.

This CDR3 has 14 amino acids. From germline, CDR1 is MNHNY and CDR2 SVGAGI (reference sequence). The V and J ends lost 5 bases and 6 bases respectively, with 16 bases between them. The table came from immunoSEQ multiplex PCR; TCRdb's copy has only in-frame clones and leaves some out. The sample records tens of thousands of clones, less than 90% being singletons. This TCR was recovered from an adult with an advanced solid tumor such as melanoma, head and neck, liver or kidney cancer. The starting material was CD4+ or CD8+ T cells sorted from blood, obtained in a trial of the OX40 agonist ivuxolimab. The V gene is TRBV6-6, the J gene TRBJ2-5; D might be TRBD1 (6 bases). The CDR3: CASSPGHHRKTQYF. The CDR3 DNA follows: TGTGCCAGCAGTCCGGGACACCACAGAAAGACCCAGTACTTC.